The 20 T cell receptor beta chains below all came from one sample that was sequenced in a study of blood T cell repertoires in COVID-19. The protocol was immunoSEQ multiplex PCR, while the TCRdb copy is restricted to in-frame clones and leaves out a portion. The profile shows over 350,000 clones, 87% of them singletons. The sequenced sample was PBMCs or T cells enriched from blood (not recorded which). These receptors were obtained from a woman younger than 30 with acute COVID-19.

About this clone itself: Other nucleotide sequences from this sample produce the same CDR3. The rearrangement links TRBV5-1 to TRBJ2-7; 9 positions match TRBD1. CDR1 SGHRS and CDR2 YFSETQ come from the germline V gene. Losses at the gene ends were 0 bases for V and 2 bases for J; bases not matched to a gene: 0. The CDR3 is 14 amino acids. Here the CDR3 reads CASSLGQGAYEQYF. The CDR3 DNA follows: TGCGCCAGCAGCTTGGGACAGGGGGCCTACGAGCAGTACTTC.

This rearrangement joins TRBV5-1 to TRBJ2-5; 7 bases fit TRBD1. Trimming at V came to 4 bases and at J to 4 bases, leaving 7 bases not matched to a gene. The CDR3 is 14 residues long. Germline V CDR1 and CDR2: SGHRS, YFSETQ. CDR3 sequence: CASSEQGRGETQYF. CDR3 bases: TGCGCCAGCAGCGAACAGGGGCGCGGAGAGACCCAGTACTTC.

The chain links TRBV19 to TRBJ2-2, with D perhaps TRBD2 (5 bases). Per germline, CDR1 LNHDA and CDR2 SQIVND (reference sequence). The CDR3 extends over 16 amino acids. Trimming took 5 bases from V and 0 from J, leaving 13 bases between them. The CDR3 DNA is TGTGCCAGTAGTCTGCTAGCCGACCCGAACACCGGGGAGCTGTTTTTT. It is translated as CASSLLADPNTGELFF.

This chain connects TRBV19 to TRBJ2-1, with TRBD2 identical over 10 bases. This CDR3 spans 14 amino acids. Germline CDR1 reads LNHDA; CDR2 reads SQIVND (reference sequence). With 6 bases clipped from V and 4 bases from J, the junction kept 3 bases outside the gene matches. The CDR3 sequence is CASSLAGAYNEQFF. The CDR3 DNA is TGTGCCAGTAGCCTAGCGGGGGCTTACAATGAGCAGTTCTTC.

The chain carries TRBV27 and TRBJ2-7; the D gene is possibly TRBD1 (6 bases). Germline V gives CDR1 MNHEY, CDR2 SMNVEV (reference sequence). V was trimmed by 4 bases and J by 4 bases, leaving 11 bases between them. The CDR3 extends over 13 amino acids. The CDR3 DNA is TGTGCCAGCAGTTCACTACAGGGTTACGAGCAGTACTTC. Its translation: CASSSLQGYEQYF.

The chain carries TRBV7-9 and TRBJ1-2; 7 bases line up with TRBD1. Looked up from germline, CDR1 is SEHNR and CDR2 is FQNEAQ (reference sequence). Trimming took 5 bases from V and 8 from J; bases not matched to a gene: 11. The CDR3 has 14 residues. This chain's CDR3 is CASSALEGAWGYTF. CDR3 DNA sequence: TGTGCCAGCAGCGCTCTCGAGGGGGCGTGGGGCTACACCTTC.

The chain has TRBV10-3 and TRBJ1-6; D may be TRBD1 (6 bases). The germline CDR1 and CDR2 sequences are ENHRY and SYGVKD. V dropped 0 bases and J dropped 5 bases, with 11 bases sitting between them. This CDR3 has 16 amino acids. The CDR3 is CAISESRDTDNSPLHF. In DNA, the CDR3 is TGTGCCATCAGTGAGTCCCGGGACACCGATAATTCACCCCTCCACTTT.

This rearrangement joins TRBV6-5 to TRBJ1-4; 9 nucleotides align to TRBD1. Germline CDR1 is MNHEY and CDR2 is SVGAGI. The V gene end was trimmed by 7 bases and the J gene end by 8 bases; junction bases not matched to a gene: 8. CDR3 length equals 14 residues. CDR3 residues: CASKRDREREKLFF. The CDR3 bases are TGTGCCAGCAAGCGGGACAGGGAGAGAGAAAAACTGTTTTTT.

The gene calls are TRBV7-2 and TRBJ1-2; TRBD1 agrees at 7 bases. J gave up 2 bases and V 0 bases, and 3 bases lay outside the gene matches. Per the germline V gene, CDR1 is SGHTA and CDR2 is FQGNSA. The CDR3 loop spans 15 amino acids. The CDR3 DNA follows: TGTGCCAGCAGCTTAGCCCCGACAGGGAACTATGGCTACACCTTC. Its translation: CASSLAPTGNYGYTF.

The chain links TRBV9 to TRBJ2-2; 7 nucleotides line up with TRBD1. With 0 bases clipped from V and 2 bases from J, the junction kept 1 base outside the gene matches. The germline V gene has CDR1 SGDLS and CDR2 YYNGEE. The CDR3 is 15 amino acids. DNA for the CDR3: TGTGCCAGCAGCGTAGGACAGGGTAACACCGGGGAGCTGTTTTTT. Encoded protein: CASSVGQGNTGELFF.

The chain links TRBV5-4 to TRBJ2-6; 13 bases match TRBD2. J lost 4 bases, V lost 4 bases, and 11 bases had no gene match. CDR1 is SGHNT and CDR2 is YYREEE in the germline V gene (reference sequence). The CDR3 length is 19 residues. DNA for the CDR3: TGTGCCAGCAGCGTCCTGGGACTAGCGGGATCGACAGGGGCCAACGTCCTGACTTTC. Its protein is CASSVLGLAGSTGANVLTF. The full variable domain, its missing parts supplied by reference TRBV5-4 and TRBJ2-6, is ETGVTQSPTHLIKTRGQQVTLRCSSQSGHNTVSWYQQALGQGPQFIFQYYREEENGRGNFPPRFSGLQFPNYSSELNVNALELDDSALYLCASSVLGLAGSTGANVLTFGAGSRLTVL.

This sequence joins TRBV10-2 and TRBJ1-3; D is perhaps TRBD1 (6 bases). The CDR3 loop spans 17 amino acids. The V end was cut by 4 bases, the J end by 2 bases, with 18 bases between. Looked up from germline, CDR1 is WSHSY and CDR2 is SAAADI. CDR3 region: CASSGRWGRLAGNTIYF. The DNA of the CDR3 is TGCGCCAGCAGTGGACGGTGGGGGCGGCTTGCTGGAAACACCATATATTTT.

This sequence joins TRBV7-9 and TRBJ1-1; the D gene is possibly TRBD1 (6 bases). Germline assignment: CDR1 SEHNR and CDR2 FQNEAQ (reference sequence). Trimming removed 5 bases from V and 7 bases from J, with 14 bases in between. This CDR3 spans 13 amino acids. CDR3 residues: CASSARGGGEAFF. DNA for the CDR3: TGTGCCAGCAGCGCCAGGGGTGGCGGTGAAGCTTTCTTT.

This chain links TRBV5-5 with TRBJ1-1; D not resolved. The CDR3 sequence is 16 residues long. Looked up from germline, CDR1 is SGHKS and CDR2 is YYEKEE (reference sequence). V was trimmed by 2 bases and J by 1 base, leaving 15 bases between them. This CDR3 is CASSFKVLPTNTEAFF. CDR3 coding DNA: TGTGCCAGCAGCTTTAAAGTGTTACCTACGAACACTGAAGCTTTCTTT.

The V call is TRBV5-1, the J call TRBJ2-1; 9 bases map to TRBD2. The CDR3 runs to 18 residues. The V gene's germline CDR1 is SGHRS and CDR2 YFSETQ. Trimming removed 4 bases from V and 7 bases from J; junction bases left unmatched: 18. The CDR3 region is CASSPGVGSGRYENEQFF. The CDR3, as DNA: TGCGCCAGCAGCCCGGGCGTTGGTAGCGGGAGATATGAAAATGAGCAGTTCTTC.

There are a few counts of this clone. The V call is TRBV19, the J call TRBJ2-7, with D perhaps TRBD1 (6 bases). Looked up from germline, CDR1 is LNHDA and CDR2 is SQIVND (reference sequence). The germline V and J ends were trimmed by 1 base and 2 bases, with 12 bases remaining between them. This CDR3 region has 15 residues. CDR3: CASSIGGQPTYEQYF. The CDR3 bases are TGTGCCAGTAGTATAGGGGGACAACCAACCTACGAGCAGTACTTC.

The table lists this clone with a count of one. The rearrangement joins TRBV4-2 to TRBJ2-3, with D hard to call. V lost 0 bases, J lost 0 bases, and 16 bases lay in between. Germline V gene sequence: CDR1 LGHNA, CDR2 YNFKEQ. The CDR3 is 18 amino acids. The CDR3 sequence: CASSQESRRGTSTDTQYF. The CDR3, as DNA: TGTGCCAGCAGCCAAGAAAGCCGCAGAGGAACTAGCACAGATACGCAGTATTTT.

This clone was counted a few times. The chain carries TRBV27 and TRBJ1-1; the match to TRBD1 covers 8 bases. V was pared by 0 bases and J by 7 bases, with 7 bases of the junction left unmatched. CDR3 length: 15 residues. The V gene's germline CDR1 is MNHEY and CDR2 SMNVEV (reference sequence). The CDR3: CASSLSQYRGGEAFF. Written as DNA, the CDR3 is TGTGCCAGCAGTTTATCCCAATACAGGGGGGGTGAAGCTTTCTTT.

This clone was detected once. This chain uses TRBV28 with TRBJ2-5; 12 bases line up with TRBD2. Germline V lookup: CDR1 MDHEN, CDR2 SYDVKM. CDR3 size: 17 residues. The V gene end was trimmed by 3 bases and the J gene end by 2 bases; junction bases not matched to a gene: 7. CDR3 region: CASSLTSGRRNQETQYF. Written as DNA, the CDR3 is TGTGCCAGCAGTTTGACTAGCGGGAGAAGGAATCAAGAGACCCAGTACTTC.

The chain joins TRBV15 to TRBJ1-1, with TRBD1 as a possible D gene (5 bases). Germline values: CDR1 LNHNV, CDR2 YYDKDF (reference sequence). CDR3 length: 16 amino acids. The ends were cut back, 0 bases at V and 1 base at J, with 12 bases in the middle. The CDR3 sequence: CATSRDDRQTNTEAFF. The CDR3 bases are TGTGCCACCAGCAGAGATGACAGACAAACGAACACTGAAGCTTTCTTT.